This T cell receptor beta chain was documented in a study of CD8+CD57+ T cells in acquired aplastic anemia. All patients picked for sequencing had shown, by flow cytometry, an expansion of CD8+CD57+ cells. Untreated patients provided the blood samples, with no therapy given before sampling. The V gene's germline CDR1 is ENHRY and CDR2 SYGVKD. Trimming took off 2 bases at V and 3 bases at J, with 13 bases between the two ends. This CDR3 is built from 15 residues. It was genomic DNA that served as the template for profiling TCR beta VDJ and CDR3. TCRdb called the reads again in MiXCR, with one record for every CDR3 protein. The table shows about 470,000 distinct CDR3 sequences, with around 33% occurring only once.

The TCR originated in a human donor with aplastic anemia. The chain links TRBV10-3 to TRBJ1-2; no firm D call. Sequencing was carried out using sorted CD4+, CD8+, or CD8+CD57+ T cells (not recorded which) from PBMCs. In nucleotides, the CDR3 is TGTGCCATCAGTGAGGTCACTGGGTTTGACTATGGCTACACCTTC. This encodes CAISEVTGFDYGYTF.